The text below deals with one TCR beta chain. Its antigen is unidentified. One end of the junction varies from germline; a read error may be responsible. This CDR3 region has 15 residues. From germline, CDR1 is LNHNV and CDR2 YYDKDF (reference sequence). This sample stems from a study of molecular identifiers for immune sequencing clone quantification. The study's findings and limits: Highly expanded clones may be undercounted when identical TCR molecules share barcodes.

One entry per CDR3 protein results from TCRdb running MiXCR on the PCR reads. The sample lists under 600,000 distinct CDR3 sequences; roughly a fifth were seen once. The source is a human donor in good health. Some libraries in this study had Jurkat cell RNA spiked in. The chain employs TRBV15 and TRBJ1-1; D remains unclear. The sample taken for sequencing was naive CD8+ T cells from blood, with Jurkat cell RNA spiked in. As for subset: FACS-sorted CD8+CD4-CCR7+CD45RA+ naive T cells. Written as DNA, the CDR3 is TGTGCCACCAGCAGAGATCGAAACAGCGGAACTGATGCTTTCTTT. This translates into CATSRDRNSGTDAFF.